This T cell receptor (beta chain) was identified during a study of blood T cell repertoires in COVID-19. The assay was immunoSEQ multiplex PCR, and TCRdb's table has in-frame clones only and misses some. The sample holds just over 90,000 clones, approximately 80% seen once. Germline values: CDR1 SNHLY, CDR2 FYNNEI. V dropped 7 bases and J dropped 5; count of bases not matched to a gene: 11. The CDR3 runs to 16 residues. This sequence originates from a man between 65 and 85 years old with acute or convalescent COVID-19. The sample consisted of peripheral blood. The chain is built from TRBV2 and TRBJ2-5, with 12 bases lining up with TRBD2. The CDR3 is CASTYTSGGPRETQYF. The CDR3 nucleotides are TGTGCCAGCACCTATACTAGCGGGGGGCCTCGTGAGACCCAGTACTTC.